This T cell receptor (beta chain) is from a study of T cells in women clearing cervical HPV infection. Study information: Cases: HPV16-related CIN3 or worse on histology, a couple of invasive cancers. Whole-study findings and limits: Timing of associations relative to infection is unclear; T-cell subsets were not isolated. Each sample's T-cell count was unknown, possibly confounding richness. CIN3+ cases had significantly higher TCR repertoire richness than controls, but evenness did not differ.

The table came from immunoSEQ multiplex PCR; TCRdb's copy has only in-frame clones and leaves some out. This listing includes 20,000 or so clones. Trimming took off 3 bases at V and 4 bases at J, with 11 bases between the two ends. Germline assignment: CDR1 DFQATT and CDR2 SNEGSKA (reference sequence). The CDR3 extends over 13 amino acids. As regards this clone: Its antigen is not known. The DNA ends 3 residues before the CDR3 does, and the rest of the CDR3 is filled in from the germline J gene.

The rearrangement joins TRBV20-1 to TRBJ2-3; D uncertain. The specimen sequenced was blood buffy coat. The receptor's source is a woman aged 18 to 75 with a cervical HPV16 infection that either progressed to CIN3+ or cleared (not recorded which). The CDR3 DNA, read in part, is TGCAGTGCTAGTCGTAGTCCGGCAGATACG. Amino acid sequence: CSASRSPADT. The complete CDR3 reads CSASRSPADTQYF.